The 16 T cell receptor beta chains given below trace back to one sample, sequenced in a study of Graves' ophthalmopathy and Graves' hyperthyroidism. TCR beta CDR3 regions were amplified from RNA transcripts. The workflow started with a first-round RT-PCR run with HTBI primers and then moved on to a second-round multiplex PCR. TCRdb independently ran MiXCR on the multiplex PCR reads; one entry per CDR3 protein. The table includes about 200,000 distinct CDR3 sequences, about 32% detected once. Sequencing was carried out using peripheral blood. The receptors derive from a man aged 45-60 years with Graves' ophthalmopathy.

The chain links TRBV19 to TRBJ2-7; 7 bases align to TRBD2. This CDR3 is built from 15 residues. Trimming cost V 6 bases and J 4 bases; bases outside gene matches: 12. Germline-derived CDR1 and CDR2 are LNHDA and SQIVND (reference sequence). The CDR3 is CASSPGLPTVYEQYF. The CDR3 DNA sequence: TGTGCCAGTAGCCCGGGACTACCTACCGTATACGAGCAGTACTTC.

This clonotype was found many times. V is TRBV11-2 and J is TRBJ2-5, with D possibly called TRBD1 or TRBD2 (5 bases each). The V and J ends lost 1 base and 10 bases respectively, with 13 bases between them. Germline CDR1 and CDR2: SGHAT and FQNNGV. CDR3 length: 13 residues. CDR3 amino acids: CASSLGGPLDQYF. The DNA of the CDR3 is TGTGCCAGCAGCTTAGGGGGACCCCTCGACCAGTACTTC.

This clonotype was picked up a small number of times. This chain links TRBV24-1 with TRBJ2-5; D unresolved. V dropped 0 bases and J dropped 0 bases, with 7 bases sitting between them. Germline V gene sequence: CDR1 KGHDR, CDR2 SFDVKD. The CDR3 runs to 15 residues. In DNA form, the CDR3 reads TGTGCCACCAGTGATTTGGAGCTAGACCAAGAGACCCAGTACTTC. This codes for CATSDLELDQETQYF.

V gene TRBV24-1 combines with J gene TRBJ2-3; D gene uncertain. The V gene's germline CDR1 is KGHDR and CDR2 SFDVKD. V was shortened by 2 bases and J by 5 bases, with 16 bases between the two germline ends. The CDR3 sequence is 16 residues long. CDR3 residues: CATSDSGHGPGDTQYF. CDR3 bases: TGTGCCACCAGTGATTCCGGCCATGGTCCGGGAGATACGCAGTATTTT.

This clonotype was counted at least ten times. The rearrangement uses TRBV7-2 and TRBJ2-2, with 11 nucleotides matching TRBD2. The germline gives CDR1 SGHTA, CDR2 FQGNSA. V lost 5 bases and J lost 11; bases outside the gene matches: 7. This CDR3 region has 14 residues. CDR3 nucleotides: TGTGCCAGCAGCCCAACTAGCGGGAGAGTAGAGCTGTTTTTT. This sequence encodes CASSPTSGRVELFF.

This chain connects TRBV6-1 to TRBJ2-7; 13 nucleotides line up with TRBD2. The CDR3 consists of 16 residues. The germline CDR1 and CDR2 sequences are MNHNS and SASEGT. The V and J ends lost 8 bases and 0 bases, in that order; junction bases with no gene match: 7. The CDR3 loop is CASQGLAGYSSYEQYF. The CDR3 DNA is TGTGCCAGCCAGGGACTAGCGGGATATAGCTCCTACGAGCAGTACTTC.

CDR3 in amino acids: CASSLGGQATIGAFF. The CDR3 DNA reads as TGTGCCAGCAGTCTAGGGGGACAGGCAACGATTGGAGCTTTCTTT. This sequence joins TRBV12-3 or TRBV12-4 and TRBJ1-1; 8 positions match TRBD1. The CDR3 loop spans 15 amino acids. The ends lost 5 bases at V and 10 bases at J; junction bases unmatched: 15.

This clonotype was seen ten or more times. Compared with germline, one end of the junction differs, possibly owing to a read error. This chain links TRBV6-4 with TRBJ1-6; D is unclear. The CDR3 is 14 amino acids. Per germline, CDR1 MRHNA and CDR2 SNTAGT. CDR3 sequence (DNA): TGTGCCAGCAGTTACTCGCTCGGTAGTTCACCCCTCCACTTT. Protein sequence: CASSYSLGSSPLHF.

In this sample, this clonotype turned up many times. The rearrangement uses TRBV28 and TRBJ2-5; D is unresolved. CDR1 and CDR2 from the germline V gene are MDHEN and SYDVKM. The CDR3 extends over 10 amino acids. V was pared by 8 bases and J by 5 bases, with 6 bases between. DNA for the CDR3: TGTGCCAGCGCCGATGAGACCCAGTACTTC. Translating it yields CASADETQYF.

This clonotype was recorded many times. The rearrangement uses TRBV7-9 and TRBJ1-1, with D perhaps matching TRBD1 (5 bases). Trimming took 1 base from V and 5 from J, leaving 8 bases between them. The CDR3 has 13 residues. Germline-derived CDR1 and CDR2 are SEHNR and FQNEAQ (reference sequence). The CDR3 sequence: CASSLDGGTEAFF. CDR3 bases: TGTGCCAGCAGCTTAGATGGGGGGACTGAAGCTTTCTTT.

This clonotype appeared many times. This chain connects TRBV7-2 to TRBJ2-7, with 10 positions matching TRBD2. CDR3 size: 17 residues. J lost 1 base, V lost 1 base, and 7 bases had no gene match. The germline CDR1 and CDR2 sequences are SGHTA and FQGNSA. CDR3 residues: CASSLVPSGSWSYEQYF. The CDR3 coding sequence is TGTGCCAGCAGCTTAGTTCCTAGCGGGAGTTGGTCCTACGAGCAGTACTTC. The whole variable domain, filled in from reference TRBV7-2 and TRBJ2-7, reads GAGVSQSPSNKVTEKGKDVELRCDPISGHTALYWYRQSLGQGLEFLIYFQGNSAPDKSGLPSDRFSAERTGGSVSTLTIQRTQQEDSAVYLCASSLVPSGSWSYEQYFGPGTRLTVT.

This clonotype was seen repeatedly, ten times or more. The V call is TRBV6-5, the J call TRBJ1-3; the D is unclear. This CDR3 comprises 12 residues. Trimming pared 7 bases from V and 0 bases from J, leaving 4 bases between. Germline V gene sequence: CDR1 MNHEY, CDR2 SVGAGI. CDR3 amino acids: CASTSSGNTIYF. CDR3 coding DNA: TGTGCCAGCACAAGCTCTGGAAACACCATATATTTT.

This clonotype was detected ten times or more. V is TRBV4-3 and J is TRBJ1-1, with 7 bases that match TRBD1. This CDR3 has 14 amino acids. In germline, CDR1 is LGHNA, CDR2 YSLEER. Germline trimming cut 1 base from V and 10 bases from J; bases unmatched to any gene: 9. CDR3 in DNA: TGCGCCAGCAGCCAAGGAACAGGGGAGCTCGGAGCTTTCTTT. Translated: CASSQGTGELGAFF.

J is TRBJ2-2 and V is TRBV11-1, with TRBD1 identical over 9 bases. The V gene's germline CDR1 is SGHAT and CDR2 FQDESV (reference sequence). The CDR3 runs to 19 residues. The V and J ends lost 7 bases and 2 bases, in that order; junction bases with no gene match: 17. This chain's CDR3 is CASILVGGQGSANTGELFF. CDR3 DNA sequence: TGTGCCAGCATCCTTGTCGGGGGACAGGGATCTGCTAACACCGGGGAGCTGTTTTTT.

This chain uses TRBV6-5 with TRBJ1-1; 7 bases match TRBD1. Germline CDR1 MNHEY, CDR2 SVGAGI. CDR3 size: 15 residues. Germline trimming cut 0 bases from V and 7 bases from J; bases unmatched to any gene: 8. The CDR3 nucleotides read TGTGCCAGCAGTTACTCCCGCACAGGGGTCGTTGAAGCTTTCTTT. This translates into CASSYSRTGVVEAFF.

V gene TRBV5-1 combines with J gene TRBJ2-2; 10 nucleotides align to TRBD2. The CDR3 has 17 residues. Germline V CDR1 and CDR2: SGHRS, YFSETQ. V lost 0 bases to trimming and J lost 5 bases; unmatched junction nucleotides: 7. The CDR3 nucleotides are TGCGCCAGCAGCTTGGGTCTAGCGGGAGCGAGAACCGGGGAGCTGTTTTTT. This encodes CASSLGLAGARTGELFF.